One T cell receptor (beta chain) is described in this entry. Its antigen has not been determined. Reads for this sample came from a NextSeq 550. The Human TCR Profiling Kit (MiLaboratory) was used to prepare UMI-labeled 5' RACE TRB cDNA libraries. cDNA synthesis used the entire amount of extracted RNA, and PCR amplification then used the entire amount of cDNA produced. Libraries were prepared in parallel with an identical number of PCR cycles. The authors' analysis ran thus. MIGEC and MiXCR extracted about 50,000 +/- 9,200 unique UMI-labeled TRB cDNA molecules per library, requiring at least two reads per UMI. On average, about 40,000 +/- 10,000 functional in-frame TRB CDR3 nucleotide clonotypes lacking stop codons were found per library. Diversity metrics, including normalized Shannon-Wiener and Chao1, were computed in VDJtools after downsampling to 5000 UMI-labeled TRB molecules per sample. Clonotype-size-weighted physicochemical properties of the central five CDR3 residues (interaction energy, strength, volume and Kidera factor 4) were computed in VDJtools. Following TCRdb reprocessing, every CDR3 protein sequence forms one entry, and DNA is not provided. The V and J calls and clone size come from TCRdb's table, not from the authors' own analysis. This sample's records show about 150,000 distinct CDR3 sequences. The ten largest clones represent 0.45% to 0.55% of the sample.

The data were obtained in a study of CXCR3-negative and CXCR3-positive naive CD8 T cells (dated by TCRdb to between 2018 and 2021). Regarding the research as a whole: In total, roughly 130 million TRB reads were obtained, corresponding to roughly 1.5 +/- 0.3 million reads per library. Diversity and physicochemical repertoire analyses were performed on about a dozen donors pooled from two independent experiments. The TRBV-TRBJ cluster analysis covered naive subsets from 5 or 6 donors and memory cells from 3 donors. Broader findings and caveats from the paper: Both naive subsets had comparably high repertoire diversity, while memory CD8+ T cells had much lower repertoire diversity. TRB CDR3s from CXCR3-positive naive cells showed higher hydrophobicity (lower Kidera factor 4), lower energy, and higher strength and volume indices than CXCR3-negative naive cells. Freshly isolated PBMCs were used for most assays because CXCR3 expression partially decreased after cryopreservation. Because surface CD5, which is linked to self-reactivity in mice, was comparable between the naive subsets, TCR interaction strength was also inferred from the physicochemical properties of TRB CDR3s. TRBV-TRBJ usage was similar between naive CXCR3-negative and CXCR3-positive cells from the same donor, while memory cells showed distinct patterns.

For each CD8+ T cell subset, flow sorting was done in triplicate, and around 300,000 cells per subset went directly into RLT lysis buffer. Naive CD8+ T cells were defined stringently as CD45RO-CCR7+CD27+CD95- to exclude memory contaminants. Peripheral blood mononuclear cells were isolated from buffy coats using standard density gradient centrifugation. A FACSAria III was used to flow-sort naive CXCR3-negative and CXCR3-positive CD8+ T cells. Total RNA was extracted from sorted cells using an RNeasy Mini Kit. Based on the germline V gene (reference sequence), the CDR1 and CDR2 sequences are SEHNR and FQNEAQ. The cysteine opens and the phenylalanine closes a CDR3 of 15 amino acids. DNA was not recorded.

The chain employs TRBV7-9 and TRBJ2-7. The source material was naive CXCR3+ CD8+ T cells from blood. Explained via the paper, the cell subset or site label denotes: CD45RO-CCR7+CD27+CD95- naive CD8+ T cells expressing CXCR3 (TNR3+). This clonotype was sampled from a human donor in good health. Some clones in this sample may be carry-over from other donors' samples. The CDR3 corresponds to CASSLLIGNFDEQYF.